This entry lists 28 T cell receptor beta chains sequenced from one sample in a study of shared clonotypes between healthy human individuals. Libraries were prepared by immunoSEQ multiplex PCR; TCRdb keeps only in-frame clonotypes and omits some of them. The sample holds about 480,000 clones, about three quarters seen once. The specimen sequenced was PBMCs. The receptors derive from a woman between 35 and 50 years old in good health. Some clones in this sample may be carry-over from other donors' samples.

The rearrangement uses TRBV28 and TRBJ2-7; 12 bases map to TRBD2. The germline V gene encodes CDR1 MDHEN and CDR2 SYDVKM. This CDR3 spans 13 amino acids. J gave up 5 bases and V 6 bases, and 2 bases lay outside the gene matches. As DNA, the CDR3 is TGTGCCAGCAGCGCTAGCGGGAGGGACGAGCAGTACTTC. It codes for CASSASGRDEQYF.

This clone is a singleton in its sample. V gene TRBV18 combines with J gene TRBJ1-1; the D gene is possibly TRBD1 (5 bases). V shed 5 bases and J shed 0 bases, with 19 bases lying between them. The CDR3 is 17 amino acids. Germline CDR1 is KGHSH and CDR2 is LQKENI. CDR3 in amino acids: CASSFEGTPGMNTEAFF. The CDR3, as DNA: TGTGCCAGCTCATTTGAAGGGACCCCAGGGATGAACACTGAAGCTTTCTTT.

The chain links TRBV6-6 to TRBJ2-7; D is unclear. The CDR3 loop spans 10 amino acids. Germline V gene data show CDR1 as MNHNY and CDR2 as SVGAGI (reference sequence). V dropped 6 bases and J dropped 7 bases, with 7 bases sitting between them. CDR3 amino acids: CASREKEQYF. CDR3 in DNA: TGTGCCAGCAGGGAGAAGGAGCAGTACTTC.

The J gene is TRBJ2-3, the V gene TRBV7-9, with D hard to call. Germline V CDR1 and CDR2: SEHNR, FQNEAQ (reference sequence). The ends were cut back, 4 bases at V and 4 bases at J, with 6 bases in the middle. This CDR3 is 12 amino acids long. The CDR3 reads CASSSWADTQYF. CDR3 nucleotides: TGTGCCAGCAGCTCCTGGGCAGATACGCAGTATTTT.

This clone has only a few counts. V usage is TRBV4-3 and J usage is TRBJ2-7; 7 positions match TRBD1. V shed 0 bases, J shed 4 bases, and the junction held 12 bases outside the gene matches. CDR3 size: 17 residues. Germline assignment: CDR1 LGHNA and CDR2 YSLEER. CDR3 sequence reads: CASSQEGTGDSVYEQYF. The CDR3 DNA reads as TGCGCCAGCAGCCAAGAGGGCACAGGGGATTCGGTTTACGAGCAGTACTTC.

The gene calls are TRBV14 and TRBJ2-7, with a possible D match to TRBD2 (6 bases). CDR1 and CDR2 from the germline V gene are SGHDN and FVKESK. This CDR3 spans 15 amino acids. Trimming cost V 4 bases and J 2 bases, with 15 bases left between them. The CDR3 DNA reads as TGTGCCAGCAGCCCCCTGGGGCGGGGAACCTACGAGCAGTACTTC. Its protein product is CASSPLGRGTYEQYF. The whole variable domain, filled in from reference TRBV14 and TRBJ2-7, reads EAGVTQFPSHSVIEKGQTVTLRCDPISGHDNLYWYRRVMGKEIKFLLHFVKESKQDESGMPNNRFLAERTGGTYSTLKVQPAELEDSGVYFCASSPLGRGTYEQYFGPGTRLTVT.

The rearrangement uses TRBV9 and TRBJ2-1; 11 bases line up with TRBD2. V trimming: 3 bases; J trimming: 5 bases; junction bases outside the gene matches: 1. The CDR3 runs to 14 residues. From germline, CDR1 is SGDLS and CDR2 YYNGEE. This chain's CDR3 is CASSEGLADNEQFF. DNA for the CDR3: TGTGCCAGCAGCGAGGGACTAGCGGACAATGAGCAGTTCTTC.

The rearrangement uses TRBV2 and TRBJ2-2; 10 bases match TRBD2. J lost 5 bases, V lost 6 bases, and 9 bases had no gene match. Germline V gene lookup returns CDR1 SNHLY and CDR2 FYNNEI. The CDR3 covers 16 residues. In nucleotides, the CDR3 is TGTGCCAGCAGAACCTCTAGCGGGAGTGGTACCGGGGAGCTGTTTTTT. It encodes CASRTSSGSGTGELFF. Full variable domain (rest looked up from reference TRBV2 and TRBJ2-2): EPEVTQTPSHQVTQMGQEVILRCVPISNHLYFYWYRQILGQKVEFLVSFYNNEISEKSEIFDDQFSVERPDGSNFTLKIRSTKLEDSAMYFCASRTSSGSGTGELFFGEGSRLTVL.

J is TRBJ1-3 and V is TRBV28; D is ambiguous. The V and J ends lost 7 bases and 3 bases respectively, with 13 bases between them. The CDR3 has 14 amino acids. CDR1 is MDHEN, CDR2 SYDVKM, per germline. The CDR3 DNA reads as TGTGCCAGCACCACGCCAGCTCTTGGAAACACCATATATTTT. Protein: CASTTPALGNTIYF.

This rearrangement joins TRBV27 to TRBJ1-4, with D perhaps matching TRBD1 (5 bases). This CDR3 contains 13 residues. V gave up 6 bases and J gave up 14 bases, with 19 bases separating them. Per the germline V gene, CDR1 is MNHEY and CDR2 is SMNVEV (reference sequence). In DNA form, the CDR3 reads TGTGCCAGCAGCGTAGAAGTTGGAGGGGATCTGTTTTTT. It encodes CASSVEVGGDLFF. The full variable domain, with the rest looked up from reference TRBV27 and TRBJ1-4, is EAQVTQNPRYLITVTGKKLTVTCSQNMNHEYMSWYRQDPGLGLRQIYYSMNVEVTDKGDVPEGYKVSRKEKRNFPLILESPSPNQTSLYFCASSVEVGGDLFFGSGTQLSVL.

The chain joins TRBV2 to TRBJ1-1, with D possibly TRBD1 on 5 matching bases. Germline-derived CDR1 and CDR2 are SNHLY and FYNNEI. V was cut by 5 bases and J by 1 base, with 14 bases left in between. The CDR3 has 15 residues. CDR3 nucleotides: TGTGCCAGCAGTCAGAGTGGGGGGAGGAACACTGAAGCTTTCTTT. Protein product: CASSQSGGRNTEAFF.

This clone was picked up one time. The genes are TRBV27 and TRBJ1-1, with TRBD1 matching over 11 bases. V was pared by 5 bases and J by 5 bases, with 7 bases of the junction left unmatched. The germline V gene encodes CDR1 MNHEY and CDR2 SMNVEV (reference sequence). The CDR3 covers 15 residues. The CDR3 sequence is CASSVNRDRGTEAFF. The CDR3 DNA reads as TGTGCCAGCAGTGTTAACCGGGACAGGGGGACTGAAGCTTTCTTT.

The genes are TRBV7-9 and TRBJ2-1; D is perhaps TRBD1 or TRBD2 (5 bases each). Between the trimmed V and J ends, which lost 0 bases and 4 bases, there was a span of 13 bases. Per the germline V gene, CDR1 is SEHNR and CDR2 is FQNEAQ (reference sequence). The CDR3 contains 16 residues. CDR3 bases: TGTGCCAGCAGCTTAGCTCCGGGACCGCGGTACAATGAGCAGTTCTTC. Encoded protein: CASSLAPGPRYNEQFF.

This clone turned up a few times. This chain links TRBV18 with TRBJ2-5; 11 bases agree with TRBD1. This CDR3 comprises 16 residues. Losses at the gene ends were 3 bases for V and 5 bases for J; bases not matched to a gene: 8. Germline V gene sequence: CDR1 KGHSH, CDR2 LQKENI. The CDR3 protein is CASSPGQGASGETQYF. The CDR3, as DNA: TGTGCCAGCTCACCTGGACAGGGGGCGAGTGGGGAGACCCAGTACTTC.

Note on this clone: A read error may be the cause here, since a much bigger clone is one base away. This sample also contains other DNA sequences that code for the same CDR3. V usage is TRBV5-4 and J usage is TRBJ2-2; 7 bases map to TRBD1. CDR1 and CDR2 (germline): SGHNT, YYREEE (reference sequence). The J segment lost 4 bases and the V segment lost 4 bases, leaving 4 bases of the junction unmatched. The CDR3 spans 14 residues. The CDR3 coding sequence is TGTGCCAGCAGCCTAGGGACAGCCACCGGGGAGCTGTTTTTT. This translates into CASSLGTATGELFF.

The V and J genes are TRBV29-1 and TRBJ2-5, with 8 bases aligning to TRBD1. Near its end, the DNA agrees better with TRBJ2-7, so the J call may be wrong. CDR1 and CDR2 from the germline V gene are SQVTM and ANQGSEA. This CDR3 has 15 residues. The CDR3 is CSVEGPTGVGYEQYF. The DNA for the CDR3 is TGCAGCGTTGAAGGGCCGACAGGGGTAGGTTACGAGCAGTACTTC.

The chain joins TRBV6-1 to TRBJ2-5; 7 bases are a match to TRBD1. Germline CDR1 MNHNS, CDR2 SASEGT. J lost 6 bases, V lost 4 bases, and 8 bases had no gene match. The CDR3 runs 14 residues. CDR3 nucleotides: TGTGCCAGCAGTGGTCCGACAGGGTTGAAGACCCAGTACTTC. Its translation is CASSGPTGLKTQYF.

This chain connects TRBV7-2 to TRBJ2-1; TRBD1 or TRBD2 may be the D gene (5 bases each). The ends were cut back, 6 bases at V and 13 bases at J, with 19 bases in the middle. The CDR3 runs to 13 residues. Germline V lookup: CDR1 SGHTA, CDR2 FQGNSA. CDR3 sequence: CASRSPGPNPQFF. The CDR3 nucleotides read TGTGCCAGCAGATCCCCGGGACCCAATCCCCAGTTCTTC.

The chain employs TRBV11-2 and TRBJ1-5, with D perhaps TRBD1 (6 bases). Between the trimmed V and J ends, which lost 11 bases and 3 bases, there was a span of 14 bases. The CDR3 loop spans 13 amino acids. The germline V gene has CDR1 SGHAT and CDR2 FQNNGV. CDR3 residues: CARGGHFNQPQHF. The CDR3 nucleotides are TGTGCCCGGGGGGGACATTTCAATCAGCCCCAGCATTTT.

This sequence joins TRBV5-1 and TRBJ2-7, with unresolved D. The germline gives CDR1 SGHRS, CDR2 YFSETQ. V gave up 1 base and J gave up 0 bases, with 8 bases separating them. The CDR3 spans 14 residues. DNA for the CDR3: TGCGCCAGCAGCTTGTTGTCTATCTCCTACGAGCAGTACTTC. It codes for CASSLLSISYEQYF.

The CDR3 DNA follows: TGTGCCGTTCGGGAGCTAGCGGGCTACGAGCAGTACTTC. Translation gives CAVRELAGYEQYF. This chain connects TRBV18 to TRBJ2-7; TRBD2 matches at 8 bases. Germline V gives CDR1 KGHSH, CDR2 LQKENI. V gave up 11 bases and J gave up 3 bases; unmatched junction bases: 9. The CDR3 runs to 13 residues.

The V gene is TRBV19, the J gene TRBJ1-2; D is undetermined. V was pared by 7 bases and J by 1 base, with 10 bases between. This CDR3 region has 13 residues. Germline CDR1 is LNHDA and CDR2 is SQIVND (reference sequence). The CDR3 sequence: CASMAARNYGYTF. The CDR3 DNA is TGTGCCAGTATGGCGGCGCGTAACTATGGCTACACCTTC.

This clone was counted between two and nine times. The chain recombines TRBV7-9 with TRBJ1-2, with a tentative D call TRBD1 (5 bases). CDR3 size: 15 residues. Germline loops: CDR1 SEHNR, CDR2 FQNEAQ (reference sequence). V was trimmed by 6 bases and J by 7 bases, leaving 21 bases between them. This chain's CDR3 is CASSYPGGRVVGYTF. Here the CDR3 DNA reads TGTGCCAGCAGTTATCCGGGCGGCAGGGTAGTTGGCTACACCTTC.

As concerns this clone: This sample includes further DNA sequences coding for the same CDR3. The gene calls are TRBV5-1 and TRBJ1-5, with a possible D match to TRBD1 (6 bases). V lost 2 bases to trimming and J lost 2 bases, with 8 bases between them. This CDR3 region has 14 residues. CDR1 SGHRS and CDR2 YFSETQ come from the germline V gene. Here the CDR3 DNA reads TGCGCCAGCAGCTTACAGGGAGGCAATCAGCCCCAGCATTTT. This encodes CASSLQGGNQPQHF.

This clone was seen a single time. The chain uses TRBV7-3 and TRBJ2-1, with a weak D call TRBD2 (6 bases). This CDR3 contains 15 residues. The V and J ends lost 5 bases and 7 bases respectively, with 18 bases between them. Germline CDR1 SGHTA, CDR2 FQGTGA. The CDR3 DNA reads TGTGCCAGCAGCGTAGTGGGTCTAGCGCATAATGAGCAGTTCTTC. It encodes CASSVVGLAHNEQFF.

Regarding this clone: This may come from a read error, since a much larger clone is one base off. The chain employs TRBV5-6 and TRBJ2-5, with 10 bases fitting TRBD1. The V gene's germline CDR1 is SGHDT and CDR2 YYEEEE. The V segment lost 5 bases and the J segment 5 bases; nucleotides outside the gene matches: 6. This CDR3 region has 14 residues. The CDR3 nucleotides read TGTGCCAGCAGTTTGACAGGGGGCATGGAGACCCAGTACTTC. Translated: CASSLTGGMETQYF.

The rearrangement uses TRBV7-3 and TRBJ2-1; D is possibly TRBD2 (5 bases). The V gene lost 3 bases and the J gene lost 3 bases, with 6 bases spanning the gap. The germline gives CDR1 SGHTA, CDR2 FQGTGA. CDR3 size: 13 residues. The CDR3 DNA reads as TGTGCCAGCAGCTTCGGGGACTACAATGAGCAGTTCTTC. Its protein is CASSFGDYNEQFF.

This clone was counted only a few times. This chain uses TRBV19 with TRBJ1-1; D not resolved. V shed 5 bases and J shed 6 bases, with 13 bases lying between them. From germline, CDR1 is LNHDA and CDR2 SQIVND (reference sequence). CDR3 length equals 13 residues. CDR3 in amino acids: CASSFRASAEAFF. The CDR3 region has the DNA TGTGCCAGTAGTTTCCGGGCGTCGGCTGAAGCTTTCTTT.